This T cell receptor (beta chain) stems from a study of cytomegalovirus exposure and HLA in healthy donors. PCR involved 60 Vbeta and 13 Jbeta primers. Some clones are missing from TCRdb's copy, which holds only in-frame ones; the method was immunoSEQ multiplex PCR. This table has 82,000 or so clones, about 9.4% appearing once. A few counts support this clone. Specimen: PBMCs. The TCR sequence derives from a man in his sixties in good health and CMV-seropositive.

The chain's CDR3 is CASSLESGRHTGELFF. CDR3 nucleotides: TGTGCCAGCAGCTTAGAAAGCGGGAGGCACACCGGGGAGCTGTTTTTT. The chain recombines TRBV7-2 with TRBJ2-2, with 9 positions matching TRBD2. This CDR3 is built from 16 residues. CDR1 is SGHTA, CDR2 FQGNSA, per germline. J gave up 3 bases and V 1 base, and 3 bases lay outside the gene matches.